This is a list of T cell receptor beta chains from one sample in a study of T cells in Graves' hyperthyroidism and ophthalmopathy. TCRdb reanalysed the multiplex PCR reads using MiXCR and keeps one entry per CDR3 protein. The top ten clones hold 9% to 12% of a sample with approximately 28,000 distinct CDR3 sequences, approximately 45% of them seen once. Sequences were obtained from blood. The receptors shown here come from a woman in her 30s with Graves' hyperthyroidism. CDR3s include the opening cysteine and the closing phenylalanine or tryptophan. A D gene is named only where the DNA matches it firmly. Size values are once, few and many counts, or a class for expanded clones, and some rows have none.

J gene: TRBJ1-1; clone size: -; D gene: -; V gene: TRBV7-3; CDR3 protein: CASISRGTEAFF; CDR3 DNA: TGTGCCAGCATCAGCAGGGGCACTGAAGCTTTCTTT
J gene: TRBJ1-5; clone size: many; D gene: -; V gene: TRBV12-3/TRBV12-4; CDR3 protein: CASTLQQGNQPQHF; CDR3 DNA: TGTGCCAGCACCCTACAACAGGGAAATCAGCCCCAGCATTTT
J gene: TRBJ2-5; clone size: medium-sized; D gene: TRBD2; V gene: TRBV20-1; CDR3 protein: CSGLVGQETQYF; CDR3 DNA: TGCAGCGGACTAGTGGGTCAAGAGACCCAGTACTTC
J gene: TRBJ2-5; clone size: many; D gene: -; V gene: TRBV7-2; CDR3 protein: CASSLLGARETQYF; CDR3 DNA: TGTGCCAGCAGCTTACTAGGGGCTCGGGAGACCCAGTACTTC
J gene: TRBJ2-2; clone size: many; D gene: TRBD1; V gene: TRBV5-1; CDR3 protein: CASRPDRALTGELFF; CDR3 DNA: TGCGCCAGCAGACCAGACAGGGCCCTCACCGGGGAGCTGTTTTTT
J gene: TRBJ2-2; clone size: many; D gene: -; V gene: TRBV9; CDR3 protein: CASSDNHRQDLNTGELFF; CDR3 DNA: TGTGCCAGCAGCGATAATCATAGACAGGATCTTAACACCGGGGAGCTGTTTTTT
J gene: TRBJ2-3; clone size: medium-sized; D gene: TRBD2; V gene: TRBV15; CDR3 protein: CATSRESGSTQYF; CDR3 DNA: TGTGCCACCAGCAGGGAAAGCGGGAGCACGCAGTATTTT
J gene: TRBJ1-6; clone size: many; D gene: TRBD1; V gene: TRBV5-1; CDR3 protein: CASSHSTGGADHYSPLHF; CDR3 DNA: TGCGCCAGCAGCCACTCTACAGGGGGCGCAGATCATTATTCACCCCTCCACTTT
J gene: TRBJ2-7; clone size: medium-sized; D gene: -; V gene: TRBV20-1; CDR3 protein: CSARDMLVYYEQYF; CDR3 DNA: TGCAGTGCTAGAGATATGCTAGTTTACTACGAGCAGTACTTC
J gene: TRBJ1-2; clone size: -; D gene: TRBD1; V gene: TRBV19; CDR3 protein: CASSMVGDRVDGYTF; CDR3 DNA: TGTGCCAGTAGTATGGTGGGTGACAGGGTAGATGGCTACACCTTC
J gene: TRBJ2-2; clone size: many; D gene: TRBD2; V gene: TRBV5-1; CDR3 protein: CASSIGTSLDTGELFF; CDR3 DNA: TGCGCCAGCAGCATAGGGACTAGCCTTGACACCGGGGAGCTGTTTTTT
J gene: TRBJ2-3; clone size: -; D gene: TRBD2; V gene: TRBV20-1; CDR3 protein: CSANPGASGVDTQYF; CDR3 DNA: TGCAGTGCCAACCCCGGGGCTAGCGGCGTGGATACGCAGTATTTT
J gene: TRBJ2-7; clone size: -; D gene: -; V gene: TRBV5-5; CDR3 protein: CASSLMVDGVLDEQYF; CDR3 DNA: TGTGCCAGCAGCTTAATGGTGGACGGGGTACTCGACGAGCAGTACTTC
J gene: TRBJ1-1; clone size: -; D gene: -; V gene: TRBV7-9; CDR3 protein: CASSRKQDFTEAFF; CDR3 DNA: TGTGCCAGCAGCCGAAAACAGGATTTCACTGAAGCTTTCTTT
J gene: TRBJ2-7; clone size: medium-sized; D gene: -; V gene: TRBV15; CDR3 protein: CATSRDRNRAYEQYF; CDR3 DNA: TGTGCCACCAGCAGAGATCGGAACAGGGCCTACGAGCAGTACTTC
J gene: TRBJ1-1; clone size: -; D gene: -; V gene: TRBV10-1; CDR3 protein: CASGRTEAFF; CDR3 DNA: TGCGCTTCAGGGCGCACTGAAGCTTTCTTT
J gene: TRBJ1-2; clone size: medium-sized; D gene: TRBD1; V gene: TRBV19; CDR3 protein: CASSTGQGVSYTF; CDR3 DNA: TGTGCCAGTAGCACGGGACAGGGGGTCTCTTACACCTTC
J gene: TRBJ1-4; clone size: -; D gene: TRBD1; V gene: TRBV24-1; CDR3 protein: CATSARPGTGDEKLFF; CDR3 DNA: TGTGCCACCAGTGCCCGCCCCGGGACAGGAGATGAAAAACTGTTTTTT
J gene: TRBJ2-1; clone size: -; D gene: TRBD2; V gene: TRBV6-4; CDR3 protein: CASSPGLAGVYYNKQFF; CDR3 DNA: TGTGCCAGCAGCCCCGGACTAGCGGGAGTCTACTACAATAAGCAGTTCTTC
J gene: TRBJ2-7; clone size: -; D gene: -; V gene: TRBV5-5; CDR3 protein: CASGSYSLAYEQYF; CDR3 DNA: TGCGCCAGCGGATCCTACTCACTAGCTTACGAGCAGTACTTC
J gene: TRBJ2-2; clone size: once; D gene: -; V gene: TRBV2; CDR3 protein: CASSRSAGIISGTGELFF; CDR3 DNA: TGTGCCAGCAGCCGTTCTGCAGGCATAATCTCAGGCACCGGGGAGCTGTTTTTT
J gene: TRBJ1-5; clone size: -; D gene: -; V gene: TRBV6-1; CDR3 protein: CASSETGFQPQHF; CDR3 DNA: TGCGCCAGCAGTGAGACGGGATTTCAGCCCCAGCATTTT
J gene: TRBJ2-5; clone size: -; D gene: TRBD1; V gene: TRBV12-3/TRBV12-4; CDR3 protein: CASSLGGQGGTQYF; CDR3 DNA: TGTGCCAGCAGTTTAGGGGGACAGGGAGGGACCCAGTACTTC
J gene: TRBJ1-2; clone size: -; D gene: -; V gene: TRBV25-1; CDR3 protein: CASVGAGGYTF; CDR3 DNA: TGTGCCAGCGTTGGGGCAGGGGGCTACACCTTC
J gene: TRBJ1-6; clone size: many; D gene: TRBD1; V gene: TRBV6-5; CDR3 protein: CASSRFSGQRNNSPLHF; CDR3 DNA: TGTGCCAGCAGTCGCTTTTCGGGACAGAGAAATAATTCACCCCTCCACTTT
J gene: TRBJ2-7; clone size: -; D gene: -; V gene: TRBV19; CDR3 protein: CASSTASAPRYF; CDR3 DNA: TGTGCCAGTAGTACGGCCAGCGCGCCAAGATACTTC
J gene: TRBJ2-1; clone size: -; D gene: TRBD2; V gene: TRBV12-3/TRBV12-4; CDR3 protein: CASSLALGLDYNEQFF; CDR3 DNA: TGTGCCAGCAGTTTAGCATTAGGACTAGACTACAATGAGCAGTTCTTC
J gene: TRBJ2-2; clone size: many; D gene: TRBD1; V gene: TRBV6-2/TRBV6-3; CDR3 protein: CASSSRRTGGTGELFF; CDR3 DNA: TGTGCCAGCAGTTCCCGAAGGACAGGAGGAACCGGGGAGCTGTTTTTT
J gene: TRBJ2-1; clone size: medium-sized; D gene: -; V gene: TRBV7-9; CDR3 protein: CASSLLAIEQFF; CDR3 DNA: TGTGCCAGCAGCTTACTAGCGATTGAGCAGTTCTTC
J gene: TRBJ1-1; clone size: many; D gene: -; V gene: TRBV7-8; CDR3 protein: CASSLARMNTEAFF; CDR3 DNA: TGTGCCAGCAGCTTAGCAAGGATGAACACTGAAGCTTTCTTT
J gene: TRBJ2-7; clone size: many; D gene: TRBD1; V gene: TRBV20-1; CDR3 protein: CSARLSTGGAPYEQYF; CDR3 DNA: TGCAGTGCTAGGCTATCCACAGGGGGCGCCCCCTACGAGCAGTACTTC
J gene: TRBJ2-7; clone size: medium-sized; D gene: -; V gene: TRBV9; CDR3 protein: CASSVVGDWDEQYF; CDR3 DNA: TGTGCCAGCAGCGTAGTCGGGGATTGGGACGAGCAGTACTTC
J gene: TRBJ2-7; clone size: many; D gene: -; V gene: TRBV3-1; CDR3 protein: CASSPGVAYYEQYF; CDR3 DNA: TGTGCCAGCAGCCCCGGGGTAGCGTACTACGAGCAGTACTTC
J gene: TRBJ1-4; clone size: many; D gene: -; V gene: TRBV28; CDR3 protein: CASSFSQGGEKLFF; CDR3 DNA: TGTGCCAGCAGTTTTTCACAGGGAGGTGAAAAACTGTTTTTT
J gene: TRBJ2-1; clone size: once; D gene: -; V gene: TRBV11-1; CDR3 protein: CAGSYQRGATEQFF; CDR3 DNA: TGTGCCGGCAGCTATCAAAGGGGGGCTACTGAGCAGTTCTTC
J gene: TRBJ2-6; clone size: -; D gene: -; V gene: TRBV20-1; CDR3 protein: CSALLRGGNVLTF; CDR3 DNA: TGCAGTGCCCTCTTGAGAGGGGGTAACGTCCTGACTTTC
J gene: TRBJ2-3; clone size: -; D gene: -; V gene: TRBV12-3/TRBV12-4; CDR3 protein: CASSLGEDTQYF; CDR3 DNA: TGTGCCAGCAGTTTAGGGGAAGATACGCAGTATTTT
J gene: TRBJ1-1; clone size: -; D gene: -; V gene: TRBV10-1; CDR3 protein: CASRGTGLYLENTEAFF; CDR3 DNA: TGCGCCAGCAGGGGGACCGGGCTGTACTTGGAGAACACTGAAGCTTTCTTT
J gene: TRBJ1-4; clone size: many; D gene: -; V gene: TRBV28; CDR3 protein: CASSLDGATNEKLFF; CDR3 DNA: TGTGCCAGCAGTTTAGATGGTGCAACTAATGAAAAACTGTTTTTT
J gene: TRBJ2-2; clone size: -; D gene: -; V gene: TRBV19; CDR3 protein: CASSMGRTGELFF; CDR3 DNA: TGTGCCAGTAGTATGGGCAGGACCGGGGAGCTGTTTTTT
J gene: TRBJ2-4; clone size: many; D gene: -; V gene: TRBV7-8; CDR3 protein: CASSLFSPRQLAKNIQYF; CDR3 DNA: TGTGCCAGCAGCTTATTTTCCCCCCGGCAGCTAGCCAAAAACATTCAGTACTTC
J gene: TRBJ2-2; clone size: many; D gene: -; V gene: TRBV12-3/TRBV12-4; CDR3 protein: CASRQKGTGELFF; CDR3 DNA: TGTGCCAGCAGACAAAAGGGCACCGGGGAGCTGTTTTTT